The rows below give T cell receptor beta chains drawn from one sample of a study of regulatory T cells in long-lasting Graves disease. TCRdb re-called the multiplex PCR reads through MiXCR, storing one row per CDR3 protein. Here the sample spans hundreds of thousands of distinct CDR3 sequences, 16% being singletons. The same sample was also used in a study of T cells in Graves' hyperthyroidism and ophthalmopathy.

The sequencing used peripheral blood mononuclear cells (PBMCs), collected at new diagnosis, from a patient treated with antithyroid drugs. Source of these receptors: a man between 40 and 49 years old with Graves disease. Each CDR3 is given with its conserved first and last residue. Each record gives: D gene, J gene, V gene, clone size, CDR3 protein, CDR3 DNA. A D gene is named only where the DNA matches it firmly. Expanded clones are given a class, and other clones once, few, many or no size at all.

>NA|TRBJ1-1|TRBV20-1|many
CSAREGTTEAFF
TGCAGTGCTAGGGAAGGTACCACTGAAGCTTTCTTT
>NA|TRBJ2-1|TRBV6-1|many
CASTPRTGTQDDEQFF
TGTGCCAGCACGCCACGGACCGGGACTCAAGACGATGAGCAGTTCTTC
>NA|TRBJ2-2|TRBV28|many
CASSSPGGAGGELFF
TGTGCCAGCAGTTCCCCCGGGGGCGCGGGCGGGGAGCTGTTTTTT
>NA|TRBJ1-5|TRBV19|few
CASSWSRYSNQPQHF
TGTGCCAGTAGTTGGTCACGATATAGCAATCAGCCCCAGCATTTT
>NA|TRBJ2-1|TRBV30|few
CAWRGWVGMAYNEQFF
TGTGCCTGGAGGGGGTGGGTGGGGATGGCCTACAATGAGCAGTTCTTC
>NA|TRBJ1-1|TRBV20-1|many
CSAWDEPNTEAFF
TGCAGTGCATGGGACGAACCGAACACTGAAGCTTTCTTT
>NA|TRBJ2-3|TRBV7-2|many
CASSVSGTDTQYF
TGTGCCAGCAGCGTTAGTGGCACAGATACGCAGTATTTT
>NA|TRBJ1-3|TRBV28|many
CASSLGGIAGNTIYF
TGTGCCAGCAGTCTTGGGGGCATTGCTGGAAACACCATATATTTT
>TRBD1|TRBJ2-7|TRBV18|many
CASSPRQGAAYEQYF
TGTGCCAGCTCACCGCGACAGGGGGCGGCCTACGAGCAGTACTTC
>NA|TRBJ2-7|TRBV6-1|few
CASRFGHRTNEQYF
TGTGCCAGCAGATTTGGACACCGAACTAACGAGCAGTACTTC
>NA|TRBJ2-1|TRBV20-1|NA
CSARSRISYNEQFF
TGCAGTGCTAGGTCACGGATCTCCTACAATGAGCAGTTCTTC
>NA|TRBJ1-1|TRBV20-1|many
CSARDGHNTEAFF
TGCAGTGCTAGAGACGGGCATAACACTGAAGCTTTCTTT
>NA|TRBJ1-2|TRBV5-5|many
CASSLVGVEGYTF
TGTGCCAGCAGCTTGGTCGGGGTAGAGGGCTACACCTTC
>NA|TRBJ2-1|TRBV5-1|many
CASSLSGLGSFSGNEQFF
TGCGCCAGCAGCCTGTCGGGGCTTGGTTCTTTCTCAGGCAATGAGCAGTTCTTC
>NA|TRBJ1-5|TRBV9|NA
CASSSGTSGDQPQHF
TGTGCCAGCAGCTCCGGGACTTCGGGGGATCAGCCCCAGCATTTT
>TRBD1|TRBJ2-3|TRBV24-1|many
CATSRTRTGREDTQYF
TGTGCCACCAGTCGGACCCGGACAGGGCGAGAAGATACGCAGTATTTT
>NA|TRBJ2-5|TRBV10-3|NA
CAISEGRREETQYF
TGTGCCATCAGTGAGGGCCGGAGGGAAGAGACCCAGTACTTC
>TRBD2|TRBJ2-7|TRBV10-3|NA
CAISTGLAGTYEQYF
TGTGCCATCAGCACCGGACTAGCGGGGACCTACGAGCAGTACTTC
>NA|TRBJ2-7|TRBV2|many
CASKEGTVYEQYF
TGTGCCAGCAAGGAGGGCACGGTGTACGAGCAGTACTTC
>TRBD2|TRBJ2-1|TRBV11-2|NA
CASSRGLAETQFF
TGTGCCAGCAGCCGAGGACTAGCAGAGACCCAGTTCTTC
>TRBD1|TRBJ1-2|TRBV30|many
CAWSGRRTGAVNYGYTF
TGTGCCTGGAGTGGGCGGCGGACAGGGGCAGTTAACTATGGCTACACCTTC
>NA|TRBJ1-1|TRBV28|few
CVSSSTGMNTEAFF
TGTGTCAGCAGTTCGACAGGAATGAACACTGAAGCTTTCTTT
>NA|TRBJ1-4|TRBV28|many
CASKDGSNEKLFF
TGTGCCAGCAAGGACGGCTCTAATGAAAAACTGTTTTTT
>NA|TRBJ2-7|TRBV20-1|many
CSAAVSTYEQYF
TGCAGTGCCGCCGTCAGTACCTACGAGCAGTACTTC
>NA|TRBJ1-4|TRBV10-3|few
CAISASQGGEKLFF
TGTGCCATCAGTGCGTCACAGGGTGGTGAAAAACTGTTTTTT
>TRBD1|TRBJ1-5|TRBV5-5|NA
CASRGYRDRVLQPQHF
TGTGCCAGCAGAGGATACCGGGACAGGGTTCTTCAGCCCCAGCATTTT
>TRBD2|TRBJ2-1|TRBV6-1|few
CASTRLAEGNEQFF
TGTGCCAGCACCAGACTAGCGGAGGGCAATGAGCAGTTCTTC
>NA|TRBJ2-5|TRBV18|many
CASSPNYQETQYF
TGTGCCAGCTCACCTAATTACCAAGAGACCCAGTACTTC
>NA|TRBJ2-7|TRBV6-9|NA
CASGYCEQYF
TGTGCCAGCGGCTATTGCGAGCAGTACTTC
>NA|TRBJ2-7|TRBV20-1|many
CSATAPRETYEQYF
TGCAGTGCTACCGCCCCCAGGGAGACCTACGAGCAGTACTTC
>NA|TRBJ2-1|TRBV28|many
CASSLPGIIEQFF
TGTGCCAGCAGTCTCCCCGGAATCATAGAGCAGTTCTTC
>NA|TRBJ1-1|TRBV4-3|once
CASSQTGLSKEAFF
TGCGCCAGCAGCCAAACGGGACTGTCAAAAGAAGCTTTCTTT
>NA|TRBJ2-2|TRBV9|many
CASSVAGNTGELFF
TGTGCCAGCAGCGTAGCGGGGAACACCGGGGAGCTGTTTTTT
>NA|TRBJ1-1|TRBV29-1|few
CSVSSTEAFF
TGCAGCGTTTCGTCTACTGAAGCTTTCTTT
>NA|TRBJ2-5|TRBV27|many
CASSPGIQLGETQYF
TGTGCCAGCAGTCCGGGCATCCAACTCGGAGAGACCCAGTACTTC
>TRBD2|TRBJ2-5|TRBV5-1|many
CASSIGTSGQETQYF
TGCGCCAGCAGCATAGGGACTAGCGGCCAAGAGACCCAGTACTTC
>TRBD2|TRBJ2-7|TRBV6-1|few
CASTVAGDFYEQYF
TGTGCCAGCACAGTAGCGGGGGACTTCTACGAGCAGTACTTC
>NA|TRBJ2-6|TRBV27|many
CASSSTWANVLTF
TGTGCCAGCAGTTCTACGTGGGCCAACGTCCTGACTTTC
>NA|TRBJ2-3|TRBV7-8|NA
CASSLVVIGGTQYF
TGTGCCAGCAGCTTAGTGGTAATTGGGGGTACGCAGTATTTT
>TRBD1|TRBJ1-6|TRBV18|many
CASSPSQGQNNSPLHF
TGTGCCAGCTCACCCTCCCAGGGACAGAATAATTCACCCCTCCACTTT
>NA|TRBJ2-1|TRBV12-3/TRBV12-4|many
CASTGYGNEQFF
TGTGCCAGCACAGGATACGGCAATGAGCAGTTCTTC
>NA|TRBJ2-3|TRBV6-2/TRBV6-3|many
CASSYVVGTDTQYF
TGTGCCAGCAGTTACGTAGTCGGCACAGATACGCAGTATTTT
>NA|TRBJ1-2|TRBV18|many
CASSPEHRVVNGYTF
TGTGCCAGCTCACCAGAACACAGGGTAGTAAATGGCTACACCTTC
>NA|TRBJ2-7|TRBV3-1|many
CASNLEQYF
TGTGCCAGCAACCTTGAGCAGTACTTC
>TRBD2|TRBJ2-4|TRBV7-2|many
CASSLRGGEGKNIQYF
TGTGCCAGCAGCCTCCGGGGGGGGGAGGGCAAAAACATTCAGTACTTC
>NA|TRBJ2-7|TRBV5-6|many
CASSLKGEQYF
TGTGCCAGCAGCTTGAAGGGAGAGCAGTACTTC
>TRBD2|TRBJ2-3|TRBV12-5|NA
CASGLEDSGGAPDTQYF
TGTGCTAGTGGTTTGGAAGATAGCGGGGGGGCCCCAGATACGCAGTATTTT
>NA|TRBJ2-2|TRBV10-1|NA
CASSMTTDTGELFF
TGCGCCAGCAGTATGACAACCGACACCGGGGAGCTGTTTTTT
>NA|TRBJ2-5|TRBV14|many
CASSQRGGLEETQYF
TGTGCCAGCAGCCAAAGAGGGGGATTGGAAGAGACCCAGTACTTC
>NA|TRBJ1-6|TRBV3-1|few
CASSQGGLDNSPLHF
TGTGCCAGCAGCCAAGGGGGCCTCGATAATTCACCCCTCCACTTT
>NA|TRBJ1-1|TRBV28|many
CASSRGGREAFF
TGTGCCAGCAGTAGAGGGGGACGGGAAGCTTTCTTT
>NA|TRBJ1-2|TRBV4-1|NA
CASSPVAVQLPYGYTF
TGCGCCAGCAGCCCCGTGGCGGTGCAACTCCCGTATGGCTACACCTTC
>TRBD2|TRBJ2-3|TRBV19|many
CASSTTSGNTDTQYF
TGTGCCAGTAGCACCACTAGCGGGAACACAGATACGCAGTATTTT